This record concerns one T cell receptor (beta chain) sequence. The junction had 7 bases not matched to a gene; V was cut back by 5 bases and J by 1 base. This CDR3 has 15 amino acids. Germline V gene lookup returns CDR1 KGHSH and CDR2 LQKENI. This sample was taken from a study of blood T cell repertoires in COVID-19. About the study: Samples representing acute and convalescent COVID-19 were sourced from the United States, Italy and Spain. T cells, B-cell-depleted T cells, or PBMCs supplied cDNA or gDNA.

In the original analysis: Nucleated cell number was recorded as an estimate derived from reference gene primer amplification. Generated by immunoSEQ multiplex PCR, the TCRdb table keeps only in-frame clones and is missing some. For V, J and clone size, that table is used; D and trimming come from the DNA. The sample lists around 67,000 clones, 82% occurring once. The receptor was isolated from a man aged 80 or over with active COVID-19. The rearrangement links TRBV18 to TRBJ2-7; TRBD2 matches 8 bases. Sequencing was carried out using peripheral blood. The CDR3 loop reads CASSFLAGESYEQYF. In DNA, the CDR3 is TGTGCCAGCTCATTCCTAGCGGGCGAATCCTACGAGCAGTACTTC.